These 18 T cell receptor beta chains were sequenced from one sample in a study of blood T cell repertoires in COVID-19. Profiling relied on immunoSEQ multiplex PCR, and the TCRdb table lists in-frame clones only, not all of them. The table has 210,000 or so clones, around 90% seen once. Sequencing was performed on PBMCs or T cells enriched from blood (not recorded which). The source of these receptors is a woman in her twenties or thirties who had been exposed to COVID-19.

The chain joins TRBV12-3 or TRBV12-4 to TRBJ1-6; unclear D gene. V lost 4 bases and J 10 bases, leaving 11 bases between the germline ends. The CDR3 is made up of 13 amino acids. CDR3 in DNA: TGTGCCAGCAGTTCCCCAGGATTATCACCCCTCCACTTT. Translated, it gives CASSSPGLSPLHF.

The chain joins TRBV4-1 to TRBJ2-1; no firm D call. The V gene lost 2 bases and the J gene lost 3 bases, with 5 bases spanning the gap. Germline V gene lookup returns CDR1 MGHRA and CDR2 YSYEKL. CDR3 length: 13 residues. The CDR3 here is CASSQRVYNEQFF. CDR3 nucleotides: TGCGCCAGCAGCCAACGGGTCTACAATGAGCAGTTCTTC.

The chain joins TRBV5-1 to TRBJ2-7; 11 bases align to TRBD2. The V segment lost 7 bases and the J segment 6 bases; nucleotides outside the gene matches: 9. The CDR3 has 14 residues. In germline, CDR1 is SGHRS, CDR2 YFSETQ. CDR3 loop: CASGTSGRFGEQYF. CDR3 sequence (DNA): TGCGCCAGCGGCACTAGCGGGAGATTCGGCGAGCAGTACTTC. The full variable domain, completed using reference TRBV5-1 and TRBJ2-7, is KAGVTQTPRYLIKTRGQQVTLSCSPISGHRSVSWYQQTPGQGLQFLFEYFSETQRNKGNFPGRFSGRQFSNSRSEMNVSTLELGDSALYLCASGTSGRFGEQYFGPGTRLTVT.

The chain has TRBV27 and TRBJ2-1; TRBD2 aligns across 11 bases. The CDR3 has 17 residues. CDR1 and CDR2 (germline): MNHEY, SMNVEV (reference sequence). The V segment lost 6 bases and the J segment 2 bases; nucleotides outside the gene matches: 9. Here the CDR3 DNA reads TGTGCCAGCAGAACCTTTAGCGGGAGGGCCGCCTACAATGAGCAGTTCTTC. Encoded protein: CASRTFSGRAAYNEQFF.

The V call is TRBV9, the J call TRBJ2-1; possible D gene TRBD2, 5 bases. Trimming removed 2 bases from V and 5 bases from J, with 14 bases in between. From germline, CDR1 is SGDLS and CDR2 YYNGEE. This CDR3 has 15 residues. CDR3 DNA: TGTGCCAGCAGCGTTAGGGAGTCCCCCAACAATGAGCAGTTCTTC. Amino acid sequence: CASSVRESPNNEQFF.

The chain links TRBV6-5 to TRBJ2-2; no clear D gene. V was cut by 5 bases and J by 5 bases, with 12 bases left in between. The CDR3 consists of 14 residues. The germline CDR1 and CDR2 sequences are MNHEY and SVGAGI. The CDR3 bases are TGTGCCAGCAGTCTACACGGGTCGACCGGGGAGCTGTTTTTT. It specifies CASSLHGSTGELFF.

The V and J genes are TRBV15 and TRBJ1-2, with D perhaps matching TRBD1 (6 bases). With 1 base removed from V and 4 bases from J, the gap between germline ends came to 13 bases. Germline assignment: CDR1 LNHNV and CDR2 YYDKDF (reference sequence). This CDR3 is built from 15 residues. The CDR3 nucleotides read TGTGCCACCAGCAGAGTAACAGGGACGAGCTATGGCTACACCTTC. The encoded protein is CATSRVTGTSYGYTF. The variable domain in full, with the rest retrieved from reference TRBV15 and TRBJ1-2, is DAMVIQNPRYQVTQFGKPVTLSCSQTLNHNVMYWYQQKSSQAPKLLFHYYDKDFNNEADTPDNFQSRRPNTSFCFLDIRSPGLGDTAMYLCATSRVTGTSYGYTFGSGTRLTVV.

The chain has TRBV7-3 and TRBJ2-5, with a possible D match to TRBD1 (6 bases). Germline CDR1 and CDR2: SGHTA and FQGTGA. This CDR3 contains 13 residues. Trimming took off 5 bases at V and 3 bases at J, with 10 bases between the two ends. CDR3 coding DNA: TGTGCCAGCAGCAGATCAGGGGAAGAGACCCAGTACTTC. This codes for CASSRSGEETQYF.

The chain combines TRBV5-1 with TRBJ2-3, with 10 bases lining up with TRBD1. CDR3 length: 15 residues. After removal of 8 bases from V and 1 base from J, the junction contained 7 bases not matched to a gene. The germline V gene has CDR1 SGHRS and CDR2 YFSETQ. CDR3 protein: CASKDGQGGTDTQYF. As DNA, the CDR3 is TGCGCCAGTAAGGACGGACAGGGGGGCACAGATACGCAGTATTTT.

The chain has TRBV28 and TRBJ1-5; maybe TRBD1 (5 bases). CDR1 is MDHEN and CDR2 is SYDVKM in the germline V gene. The CDR3 is 14 residues long. The V gene lost 7 bases and the J gene lost 4 bases, with 14 bases spanning the gap. This chain's CDR3 is CASTSQGPNQPQHF. The CDR3 DNA is TGTGCCAGCACATCCCAGGGCCCAAATCAGCCCCAGCATTTT.

This chain connects TRBV18 to TRBJ2-7; no reliable D call. The germline V and J ends were trimmed by 0 bases and 5 bases, with 14 bases remaining between them. The CDR3 extends over 15 amino acids. Germline CDR1 is KGHSH and CDR2 is LQKENI. The CDR3, as DNA: TGTGCCAGCTCACCACCCGTCCGGGTTGGAGACGAGCAGTACTTC. Protein sequence: CASSPPVRVGDEQYF.

This clone appeared once. V usage is TRBV11-2 and J usage is TRBJ1-2; no clear D. V lost 0 bases to trimming and J lost 4 bases, with 12 bases between them. Germline loops: CDR1 SGHAT, CDR2 FQNNGV. CDR3 size: 15 residues. In DNA, the CDR3 is TGTGCCAGCAGCTTAGATTTTCCGACGGGCTATGGCTACACCTTC. Its protein product is CASSLDFPTGYGYTF.

The chain recombines TRBV7-9 with TRBJ2-7; maybe TRBD1 (5 bases). Trimming stripped 1 base from V and 3 bases from J, with 16 bases between. The CDR3 covers 16 residues. Germline V CDR1 and CDR2: SEHNR, FQNEAQ (reference sequence). The CDR3: CASSLEEGRTRYEQYF. CDR3 DNA sequence: TGTGCCAGCAGCTTAGAAGAAGGGCGGACACGCTACGAGCAGTACTTC.

The J gene is TRBJ1-1, the V gene TRBV6-5, with no clear D. This CDR3 spans 10 amino acids. V was pared by 6 bases and J by 10 bases, with 9 bases between. CDR1 and CDR2 (germline): MNHEY, SVGAGI. The CDR3 region is CASSPSRAFF. The CDR3 DNA reads TGTGCCAGCAGCCCCTCGCGAGCTTTCTTT.

The J gene is TRBJ2-7, the V gene TRBV11-2, with 10 bases that match TRBD2. Germline values: CDR1 SGHAT, CDR2 FQNNGV. V shed 5 bases, J shed 3 bases, and the junction held 10 bases outside the gene matches. The CDR3 extends over 16 amino acids. The CDR3 spells CASSTLRTSGRYEQYF. The DNA of the CDR3 is TGTGCCAGCAGCACCCTGCGGACTAGCGGTCGCTACGAGCAGTACTTC.

The rearrangement links TRBV4-1 to TRBJ2-6; no clear D. V dropped 1 base and J dropped 1 base, with 8 bases sitting between them. The germline CDR1 and CDR2 sequences are MGHRA and YSYEKL. CDR3 size: 16 residues. CDR3 region: CASSQVRTSGANVLTF. The DNA for the CDR3 is TGCGCCAGCAGCCAAGTAAGAACTTCTGGGGCCAACGTCCTGACTTTC.

The chain employs TRBV4-1 and TRBJ2-7; unclear D gene. Trimming cost V 0 bases and J 2 bases, with 11 bases left between them. CDR3 length: 15 residues. Germline V gives CDR1 MGHRA, CDR2 YSYEKL. The CDR3 sequence: CASSQDFRSTYEQYF. The CDR3 DNA follows: TGCGCCAGCAGCCAAGATTTTAGGAGCACCTACGAGCAGTACTTC.

The V and J genes are TRBV5-1 and TRBJ1-2; TRBD1 matches at 11 bases. Trimming cost V 0 bases and J 7 bases; bases outside gene matches: 8. Germline assignment: CDR1 SGHRS and CDR2 YFSETQ. The CDR3 contains 16 residues. The CDR3 DNA is TGCGCCAGCAGCTTGGCCGGACAGGGGGCGTTGGGTGGCTACACCTTC. It codes for CASSLAGQGALGGYTF.